Following are 5 T cell receptor beta chains from one sample sequenced in a study of T cell clonotyping in hematopoietic cell transplantation. TCRdb keeps only in-frame clones here, not all; method: immunoSEQ multiplex PCR. The sample lists some 3,100 clones, roughly 57% occurring once. Sequenced here: peripheral blood mononuclear cells, sampled 30 days after allogeneic stem cell transplant. These receptors all stem from a female patient in her 30s who had an allogeneic stem cell transplant, so T cells may come from the graft donor. Some clones in this sample may be carry-over from other donors' samples.

This clone appeared once. This chain's CDR3 is CASSLSLRGMEGTEAFF. The CDR3 coding sequence is TGTGCCAGCAGCTTGAGCTTGAGGGGTATGGAGGGCACTGAAGCTTTCTTT. This chain uses TRBV7-8 with TRBJ1-1; TRBD1 might be the D (5 bases). Germline V gene data show CDR1 as SGHVS and CDR2 as FQNEAQ. V lost 3 bases and J lost 4, with 21 bases in between. There are 17 residues in the CDR3.

Relative to its sample, this clone is medium-sized. The chain employs TRBV7-3 and TRBJ2-2; perhaps TRBD1 as D (6 bases). The CDR3 has 14 amino acids. The germline CDR1 and CDR2 sequences are SGHTA and FQGTGA. Deletions cut 5 bases from V and 6 bases from J, with 13 bases between. CDR3 sequence (DNA): TGTGCCAGCAGCGCCACAGGGTACCCCGGGGAGCTGTTTTTT. Protein: CASSATGYPGELFF.

In this sample, this clone turned up once. This chain joins TRBV11-2 and TRBJ2-1, with TRBD1 matching over 7 bases. CDR1 SGHAT and CDR2 FQNNGV come from the germline V gene. The CDR3 sequence is 15 residues long. The J segment lost 4 bases and the V segment lost 4 bases, leaving 7 bases of the junction unmatched. The CDR3 region has the DNA TGTGCCAGCAGCTCCCGGGACAGAGTTTACAATGAGCAGTTCTTC. As protein: CASSSRDRVYNEQFF.

The chain couples TRBV6-5 to TRBJ1-2, with D unresolved. The germline V and J ends were trimmed by 0 bases and 4 bases, with 9 bases remaining between them. This CDR3 comprises 14 residues. Germline V gives CDR1 MNHEY, CDR2 SVGAGI. The chain's CDR3 is CASSYSPYSYGYTF. For the CDR3, the DNA is TGTGCCAGCAGTTACTCGCCGTACTCCTATGGCTACACCTTC.

This clone was seen a handful of times. This sequence joins TRBV11-3 and TRBJ2-7, with D perhaps TRBD1 (6 bases). Germline V lookup: CDR1 SGHNT, CDR2 YENEEA. This CDR3 spans 16 amino acids. Trimming pared 6 bases from V and 1 base from J, leaving 19 bases between. CDR3 sequence: CASSHKTGYGSYEQYF. The CDR3 bases are TGTGCCAGCAGTCACAAGACAGGATATGGGTCCTACGAGCAGTACTTC.